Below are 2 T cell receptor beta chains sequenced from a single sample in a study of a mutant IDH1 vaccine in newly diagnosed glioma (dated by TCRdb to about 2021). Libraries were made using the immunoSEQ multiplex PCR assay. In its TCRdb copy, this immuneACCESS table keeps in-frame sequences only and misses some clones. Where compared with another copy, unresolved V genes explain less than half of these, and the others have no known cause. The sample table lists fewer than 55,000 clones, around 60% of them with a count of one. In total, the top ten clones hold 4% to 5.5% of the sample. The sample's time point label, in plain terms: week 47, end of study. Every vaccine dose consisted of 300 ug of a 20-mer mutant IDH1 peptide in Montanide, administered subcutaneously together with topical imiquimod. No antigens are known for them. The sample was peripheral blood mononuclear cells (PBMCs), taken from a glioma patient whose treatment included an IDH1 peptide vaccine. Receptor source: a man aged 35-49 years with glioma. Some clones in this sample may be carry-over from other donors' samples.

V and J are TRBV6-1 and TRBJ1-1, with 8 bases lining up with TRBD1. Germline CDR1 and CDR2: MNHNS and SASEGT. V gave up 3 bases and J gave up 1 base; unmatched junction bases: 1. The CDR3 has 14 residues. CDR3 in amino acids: CASSEDRANTEAFF. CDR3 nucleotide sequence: TGTGCCAGCAGTGAGGACAGGGCGAACACTGAAGCTTTCTTT.

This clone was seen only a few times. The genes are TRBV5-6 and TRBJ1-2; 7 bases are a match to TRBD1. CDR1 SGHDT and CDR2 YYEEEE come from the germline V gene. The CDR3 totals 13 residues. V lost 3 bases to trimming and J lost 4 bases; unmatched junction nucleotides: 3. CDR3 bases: TGTGCCAGCAGCTCGGGGACAGTCTATGGCTACACCTTC. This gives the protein CASSSGTVYGYTF.